The 24 T cell receptor beta chains presented below share a single source sample, sequenced in a study of shared clonotypes between healthy human individuals. The data were produced by immunoSEQ multiplex PCR, yet TCRdb's version contains in-frame clones alone and is incomplete. Among about a million clones, less than 85% were seen once, and the ten largest hold approximately 1.5%. Sequencing input: memory CD4+ T cells sorted from blood. The subset denotes: CD45RA-negative fraction. These receptor sequences come from a young man in good health.

This chain's CDR3 is CTSSQDRLLSGNTIYF. CDR3 sequence (DNA): TGCACCAGCAGCCAAGATCGACTGCTCTCTGGAAACACCATATATTTT. The chain couples TRBV1 to TRBJ1-3. TRBV1 is noted as a pseudogene. CDR3 size: 16 residues.

This clone came up a few times. The chain links TRBV14 to TRBJ2-3; a possible D gene is TRBD2 (6 bases). The V gene's germline CDR1 is SGHDN and CDR2 FVKESK. Trimming removed 4 bases at V and 0 bases at J, with 11 bases between. CDR3 size: 15 residues. DNA for the CDR3: TGTGCCAGCAGCCTTCTCGGGACTAGCACAGATACGCAGTATTTT. This sequence encodes CASSLLGTSTDTQYF.

In its sample, this clone was seen a few times. The V and J genes are TRBV4-1 and TRBJ1-5; D gene unclear. V gave up 0 bases and J gave up 6 bases, with 15 bases separating them. Germline V gene sequence: CDR1 MGHRA, CDR2 YSYEKL. The CDR3 totals 16 residues. Here the CDR3 DNA reads TGCGCCAGCAGCCAAGATGTGACCAGCTCGGGTCAGCCCCAGCATTTT. Amino acid sequence: CASSQDVTSSGQPQHF.

The chain uses TRBV5-4 and TRBJ1-6; no definite D call. Germline assignment: CDR1 SGHNT and CDR2 YYREEE (reference sequence). Trimming left V 4 bases short and J 3 bases short, with 5 bases between. This CDR3 has 13 residues. The DNA of the CDR3 is TGTGCCAGCAGCCCGGGCTATAATTCACCCCTCCACTTT. Translated: CASSPGYNSPLHF.

This chain links TRBV29-1 with TRBJ2-7; D call uncertain. Trimming took off 0 bases at V and 6 bases at J, with 9 bases between the two ends. Germline V gene sequence: CDR1 SQVTM, CDR2 ANQGSEA. CDR3 length: 12 residues. CDR3 in amino acids: CSVEDRLGEQYF. CDR3 coding DNA: TGCAGCGTTGAAGACAGGTTGGGCGAGCAGTACTTC.

This clone was detected many times. J is TRBJ2-1 and V is TRBV7-3; TRBD2 matches at 7 bases. The V gene's germline CDR1 is SGHTA and CDR2 FQGTGA. The CDR3 is 16 residues long. J gave up 6 bases and V 4 bases, and 12 bases lay outside the gene matches. CDR3 DNA: TGTGCCAGCAGCTCAGGGCCAGCGGGGATTGGCAATGAGCAGTTCTTC. The encoded protein is CASSSGPAGIGNEQFF.

The chain links TRBV19 to TRBJ2-6; 8 bases agree with TRBD2. With 4 bases clipped from V and 0 bases from J, the junction kept 2 bases outside the gene matches. The germline V gene has CDR1 LNHDA and CDR2 SQIVND (reference sequence). The CDR3 covers 16 residues. The CDR3 region has the DNA TGTGCCAGTAGTACCGCGGGAGGCTCTGGGGCCAACGTCCTGACTTTC. Translating gives CASSTAGGSGANVLTF.

V is TRBV6-5 and J is TRBJ2-7; D is uncertain. V was cut by 6 bases and J by 3 bases, with 9 bases left in between. The CDR3 runs 12 residues. Looked up from germline, CDR1 is MNHEY and CDR2 is SVGAGI. CDR3 amino acids: CASSSRDYEQYF. The CDR3 coding sequence is TGTGCCAGCAGCTCCCGTGACTACGAGCAGTACTTC.

This clone appeared a few times. This rearrangement joins TRBV30 to TRBJ1-1; TRBD1 is a possible D gene (5 bases). Germline lookup yields CDR1 GTSNPN and CDR2 SVGIG (reference sequence). The V end lost 3 bases, the J end lost 6 bases, and 11 bases lay between the germline ends. This CDR3 has 12 amino acids. CDR3 in DNA: TGTGCCTGGAGCGTTTGGGGCTCTGAAGCTTTCTTT. Translation: CAWSVWGSEAFF.

This clone appeared a few times. The same CDR3 arises from other DNA sequences in this sample as well. The chain carries TRBV15 and TRBJ1-5; D remains ambiguous. The CDR3 loop spans 13 amino acids. V was trimmed by 0 bases and J by 6 bases, leaving 6 bases between them. Germline CDR1 reads LNHNV; CDR2 reads YYDKDF (reference sequence). The CDR3 region has the DNA TGTGCCACCAGCAGAGATCGGGGTCAGCCCCAGCATTTT. This translates into CATSRDRGQPQHF.

V is TRBV16 and J is TRBJ2-1, with a weak D call TRBD2 (6 bases). V was clipped by 2 bases and J by 4 bases, with 18 bases between them. The CDR3 sequence is 17 residues long. The germline V gene has CDR1 KGHSY and CDR2 FQNENV. DNA for the CDR3: TGTGCCAGCAGCCAAGGAGGGCTGAGGGTCTCTTACAATGAGCAGTTCTTC. This sequence encodes CASSQGGLRVSYNEQFF.

V and J are TRBV6-5 and TRBJ2-1; perhaps TRBD1 as D (6 bases). Germline CDR1 MNHEY, CDR2 SVGAGI. The CDR3 contains 11 residues. Trimming pared 7 bases from V and 9 bases from J, leaving 10 bases between. CDR3 loop: CASTDRSEQFF. As DNA, the CDR3 is TGTGCCAGCACCGACAGGTCTGAGCAGTTCTTC.

The CDR3 protein is CAWAKTDRGNSPLHF. DNA of the CDR3: TGTGCCTGGGCCAAAACCGACAGGGGGAATTCACCCCTCCACTTT. The chain joins TRBV30 to TRBJ1-6; the match to TRBD1 covers 9 bases. There are 15 residues in the CDR3. Germline-derived CDR1 and CDR2 are GTSNPN and SVGIG (reference sequence). V trimming: 5 bases; J trimming: 7 bases; junction bases outside the gene matches: 9.

A single count supports this clone. The chain joins TRBV29-1 to TRBJ1-2, with 9 bases identical to TRBD1. Per the germline V gene, CDR1 is SQVTM and CDR2 is ANQGSEA. This CDR3 has 13 amino acids. V lost 6 bases to trimming and J lost 6 bases; unmatched junction nucleotides: 8. The CDR3 sequence: CSVLDRGGNGYTF. DNA of the CDR3: TGCAGCGTCTTGGACAGGGGCGGGAATGGCTACACCTTC. Using reference TRBV29-1 and TRBJ1-2 for the parts outside the CDR3, the full variable domain is SAVISQKPSRDICQRGTSLTIQCQVDSQVTMMFWYRQQPGQSLTLIATANQGSEATYESGFVIDKFPISRPNLTFSTLTVSNMSPEDSSIYLCSVLDRGGNGYTFGSGTRLTVV.

The gene calls are TRBV5-6 and TRBJ1-1, with D perhaps matching TRBD1 (5 bases). CDR3 length: 13 residues. Germline V gene lookup returns CDR1 SGHDT and CDR2 YYEEEE. V lost 3 bases and J lost 11, with 17 bases in between. This CDR3 reads CASSWDLTGEAFF. CDR3 bases: TGTGCCAGCAGCTGGGACCTTACGGGGGAGGCTTTCTTT.

About this clone: Other DNA sequences within the sample encode an identical CDR3. The J gene is TRBJ2-7, the V gene TRBV4-1; possibly TRBD2 for D (5 bases). The CDR3 spans 14 residues. Between the trimmed V and J ends, which lost 3 bases and 2 bases, there was a span of 11 bases. Germline V gene lookup returns CDR1 MGHRA and CDR2 YSYEKL. CDR3 bases: TGCGCCAGCAGCCAGCCGGGAAAGACCTACGAGCAGTACTTC. Encoded protein: CASSQPGKTYEQYF.

The chain's CDR3 is CASSLYPTGVLGYTF. CDR3 DNA: TGCGCCAGCAGCTTATACCCGACAGGGGTACTTGGCTACACCTTC. The chain is built from TRBV5-1 and TRBJ1-2; 8 nucleotides line up with TRBD1. There are 15 residues in the CDR3. V lost 2 bases and J lost 7; bases outside the gene matches: 10. Germline CDR1 SGHRS, CDR2 YFSETQ.

About this clone: One end of the junction is discordant with germline, which a read error may explain. This sequence joins TRBV7-7 and TRBJ2-3; tentatively, D is TRBD1 (5 bases). Germline V gives CDR1 SSHAT, CDR2 FNYEAQ (reference sequence). This CDR3 spans 14 amino acids. The CDR3 sequence: CASSLSIGADTQYF. CDR3 nucleotides: TGTGCTAGCAGCTTATCTATAGGGGCAGATACGCAGTATTTT.

This chain uses TRBV6-6 with TRBJ1-4; unclear D gene. The V end was cut by 4 bases, the J end by 4 bases, with 10 bases between. This CDR3 spans 14 amino acids. CDR1 and CDR2 from the germline V gene are MNHNY and SVGAGI (reference sequence). The CDR3 DNA follows: TGTGCCAGCAGTTCGGCAGGCAGTAATGAAAAACTGTTTTTT. The encoded protein is CASSSAGSNEKLFF.

The chain joins TRBV2 to TRBJ1-4, with 9 bases matching TRBD1. Per germline, CDR1 SNHLY and CDR2 FYNNEI. CDR3 length: 14 amino acids. Trimming cost V 7 bases and J 4 bases; bases outside gene matches: 4. Here the CDR3 reads CASNPDRGNEKLFF. In DNA form, the CDR3 reads TGTGCCAGCAACCCGGACAGGGGTAATGAAAAACTGTTTTTT.

The rearrangement links TRBV11-2 to TRBJ1-1; 8 bases agree with TRBD1. After removal of 4 bases from V and 11 bases from J, the junction contained 21 bases not matched to a gene. The CDR3 length is 17 residues. Germline V gene sequence: CDR1 SGHAT, CDR2 FQNNGV. This CDR3 is CASSSGQGRLFGISAFF. CDR3 DNA sequence: TGTGCCAGCAGCTCCGGACAGGGTCGCCTATTTGGTATATCGGCTTTCTTT. The full variable domain, rest sourced from reference TRBV11-2 and TRBJ1-1, is EAGVAQSPRYKIIEKRQSVAFWCNPISGHATLYWYQQILGQGPKLLIQFQNNGVVDDSQLPKDRFSAERLKGVDSTLKIQPAKLEDSAVYLCASSSGQGRLFGISAFFGQGTRLTVV.

The count of this clone is one. V and J are TRBV10-1 and TRBJ1-3, with no clear D. Germline CDR1 reads WNHNN; CDR2 reads SYGVQD (reference sequence). The CDR3 has 13 amino acids. The V gene lost 3 bases and the J gene lost 0 bases, with 3 bases spanning the gap. The CDR3 region has the DNA TGCGCCAGCAGTGAAAGCTCTGGAAACACCATATATTTT. It yields the protein CASSESSGNTIYF.

The chain joins TRBV10-3 to TRBJ2-1, with TRBD2 matching 13 bases. The V and J ends lost 4 bases and 6 bases, in that order; junction bases with no gene match: 3. The germline gives CDR1 ENHRY, CDR2 SYGVKD. The CDR3 has 15 residues. This chain's CDR3 is CAISGLAGGTNEQFF. CDR3 DNA sequence: TGTGCCATCAGTGGACTAGCGGGGGGAACCAATGAGCAGTTCTTC.

The V and J genes are TRBV25-1 and TRBJ2-7; D gene ambiguous. The length of the CDR3 is 12 residues. Germline lookup yields CDR1 MGHDK and CDR2 SYGVNS. Trimming left V 4 bases short and J 3 bases short, with 7 bases between. The CDR3 protein is CASSGDNYEQYF. CDR3 sequence (DNA): TGTGCCAGCAGTGGAGACAACTACGAGCAGTACTTC.